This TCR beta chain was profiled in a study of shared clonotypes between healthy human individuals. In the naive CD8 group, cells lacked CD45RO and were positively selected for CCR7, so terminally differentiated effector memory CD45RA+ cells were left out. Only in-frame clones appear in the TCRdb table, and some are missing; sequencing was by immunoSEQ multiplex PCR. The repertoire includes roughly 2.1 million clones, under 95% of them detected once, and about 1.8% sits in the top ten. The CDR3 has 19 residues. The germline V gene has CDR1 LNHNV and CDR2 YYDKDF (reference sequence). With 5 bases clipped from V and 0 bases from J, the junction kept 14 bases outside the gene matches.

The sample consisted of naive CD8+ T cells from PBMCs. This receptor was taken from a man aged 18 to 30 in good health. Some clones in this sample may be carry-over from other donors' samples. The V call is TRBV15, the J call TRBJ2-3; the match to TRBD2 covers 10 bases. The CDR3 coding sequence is TGTGCCACCAGCTCCGGGACTAGCGTGGATGTAGCTAGCACAGATACGCAGTATTTT. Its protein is CATSSGTSVDVASTDTQYF.